This T cell receptor (beta chain) is drawn from a study of blood T cell repertoires in COVID-19. Germline V CDR1 and CDR2: LNHDA, SQIVND (reference sequence). CDR3 length: 14 residues. Trimming shortened V by 3 bases and J by 7 bases, and 13 bases separated the two germline ends. TCRdb keeps only in-frame clones here, not all; method: immunoSEQ multiplex PCR. The sample records 210,000 or so clones, about 83% being singletons. The sequence was obtained from a woman in her forties or fifties with active or convalescent COVID-19. The chain combines TRBV19 with TRBJ2-4, with D possibly TRBD2 on 7 matching bases. Material for sequencing was peripheral blood. The CDR3 is CASSIKGEGNIQYF. CDR3 bases: TGTGCCAGTAGTATTAAGGGGGAGGGGAACATTCAGTACTTC.